This T cell receptor beta chain came from a study of cytomegalovirus exposure and HLA in healthy donors. Though nominally healthy at sampling, donors likely had unrecorded immune exposures. This clone was seen a single time. Germline V CDR1 and CDR2: LNHNV, YYDKDF (reference sequence). Trimming cost V 0 bases and J 5 bases, with 14 bases left between them. This CDR3 is 17 amino acids long. PCR employed 60 Vbeta and 13 Jbeta primers. Measured with immunoSEQ multiplex PCR; TCRdb has only the in-frame clones, and not every one. The sample shows about 120,000 clones, around 73% of them seen only once. This TCR came from a man under 40 in good health and CMV-seropositive. The material sequenced was PBMCs. The rearrangement joins TRBV15 to TRBJ1-6, with unresolved D. This CDR3 reads CATSRDLFTEDNSPLHF. The CDR3 DNA reads as TGTGCCACCAGCAGAGATCTCTTTACAGAAGATAATTCACCCCTCCACTTT.